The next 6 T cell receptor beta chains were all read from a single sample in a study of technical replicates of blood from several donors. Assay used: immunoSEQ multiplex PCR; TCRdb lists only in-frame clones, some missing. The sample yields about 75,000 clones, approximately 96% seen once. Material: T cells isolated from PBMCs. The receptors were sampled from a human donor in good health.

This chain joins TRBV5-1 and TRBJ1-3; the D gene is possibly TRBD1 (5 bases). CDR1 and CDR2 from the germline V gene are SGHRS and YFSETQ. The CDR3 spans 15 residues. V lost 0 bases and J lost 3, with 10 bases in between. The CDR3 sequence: CASSLEAGLGNTIYF. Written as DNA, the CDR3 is TGCGCCAGCAGCTTGGAGGCAGGGCTTGGAAACACCATATATTTT.

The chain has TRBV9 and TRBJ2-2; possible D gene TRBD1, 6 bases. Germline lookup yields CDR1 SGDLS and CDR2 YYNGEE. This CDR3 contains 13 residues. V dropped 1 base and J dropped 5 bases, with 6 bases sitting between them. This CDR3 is CASSVTGTGELFF. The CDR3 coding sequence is TGTGCCAGCAGCGTAACAGGGACCGGGGAGCTGTTTTTT. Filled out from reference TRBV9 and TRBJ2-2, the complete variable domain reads DSGVTQTPKHLITATGQRVTLRCSPRSGDLSVYWYQQSLDQGLQFLIQYYNGEERAKGNILERFSAQQFPDLHSELNLSSLELGDSALYFCASSVTGTGELFFGEGSRLTVL.

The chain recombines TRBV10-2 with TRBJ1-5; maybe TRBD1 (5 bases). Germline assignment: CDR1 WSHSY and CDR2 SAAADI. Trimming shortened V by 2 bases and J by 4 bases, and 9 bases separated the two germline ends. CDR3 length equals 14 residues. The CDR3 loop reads CASSERAGNQPQHF. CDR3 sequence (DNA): TGCGCCAGCAGTGAGAGGGCAGGGAATCAGCCCCAGCATTTT.

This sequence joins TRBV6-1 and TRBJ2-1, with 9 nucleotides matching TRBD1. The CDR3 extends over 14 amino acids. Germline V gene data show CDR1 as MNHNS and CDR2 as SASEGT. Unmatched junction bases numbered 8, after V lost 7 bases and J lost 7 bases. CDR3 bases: TGTGCCAGCACTATGGGACAGGGAAGGAATGAGCAGTTCTTC. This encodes CASTMGQGRNEQFF.

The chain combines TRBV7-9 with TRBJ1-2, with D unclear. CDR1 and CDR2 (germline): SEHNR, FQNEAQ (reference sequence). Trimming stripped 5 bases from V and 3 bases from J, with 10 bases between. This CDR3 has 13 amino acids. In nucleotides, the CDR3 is TGTGCCAGCAGCCTCGGGAGGGACTATGGCTACACCTTC. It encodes CASSLGRDYGYTF.

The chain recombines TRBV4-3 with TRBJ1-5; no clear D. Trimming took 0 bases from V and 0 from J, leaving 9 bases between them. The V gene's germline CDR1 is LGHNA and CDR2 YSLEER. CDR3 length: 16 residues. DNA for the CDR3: TGCGCCAGCAGCCAAGATCCTAAGCGTAGCAATCAGCCCCAGCATTTT. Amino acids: CASSQDPKRSNQPQHF.